Following are 28 T cell receptor beta chains from one sample sequenced in a study of control samples from healthy donors and cancer patients. Using immunoSEQ multiplex PCR, the repertoire was profiled, and TCRdb retains in-frame clones only, with some absent. The repertoire holds 65,000 to 95,000 clones, about 89% seen once, with 15% to 25% in the top ten. The specimen sequenced was blood. The receptors derive from a man aged 45-60 years in good health.

In its sample, this clone was seen once. This specimen includes other DNA sequences encoding the same CDR3. J is TRBJ2-7 and V is TRBV30, with a tentative D call TRBD2 (6 bases). Germline values: CDR1 GTSNPN, CDR2 SVGIG (reference sequence). Trimming took off 3 bases at V and 1 base at J, with 13 bases between the two ends. This CDR3 region has 14 residues. For the CDR3, the DNA is TGTGCCTGGAGCGGGGGAGGATCGTCCTACGAGCAGTACTTC. Its translation is CAWSGGGSSYEQYF.

The rearrangement uses TRBV5-4 and TRBJ2-7; the D gene is possibly TRBD2 (6 bases). CDR1 and CDR2 (germline): SGHNT, YYREEE (reference sequence). V shed 2 bases and J shed 6 bases, with 15 bases lying between them. The CDR3 has 14 amino acids. The CDR3 bases are TGTGCCAGCAGCTTTCTAGGGACTCTCTCCGAGCAGTACTTC. Its protein is CASSFLGTLSEQYF.

The rearrangement links TRBV5-4 to TRBJ1-1; tentatively, D is TRBD1 (6 bases). The CDR3 has 12 amino acids. CDR1 and CDR2 (germline): SGHNT, YYREEE (reference sequence). V was shortened by 3 bases and J by 9 bases, with 12 bases between the two germline ends. CDR3 residues: CASSWDNLQAFF. The CDR3, as DNA: TGTGCCAGCAGCTGGGACAATTTACAAGCTTTCTTT. Together with reference TRBV5-4 and TRBJ1-1, the CDR3 gives the full variable domain: ETGVTQSPTHLIKTRGQQVTLRCSSQSGHNTVSWYQQALGQGPQFIFQYYREEENGRGNFPPRFSGLQFPNYSSELNVNALELDDSALYLCASSWDNLQAFFGQGTRLTVV.

The chain carries TRBV29-1 and TRBJ1-1, with 8 bases aligning to TRBD1. This CDR3 comprises 14 residues. Losses at the gene ends were 5 bases for V and 5 bases for J; bases not matched to a gene: 10. Looked up from germline, CDR1 is SQVTM and CDR2 is ANQGSEA. The CDR3, as DNA: TGCAGCGTTCAAAAGACAGGGGCTGTGACTGAAGCTTTCTTT. Residues: CSVQKTGAVTEAFF.

The rearrangement uses TRBV9 and TRBJ2-1, with D possibly TRBD2 on 5 matching bases. The germline V gene encodes CDR1 SGDLS and CDR2 YYNGEE. The CDR3 runs to 14 residues. V was trimmed by 7 bases and J by 4 bases, leaving 15 bases between them. The CDR3 loop reads CASGPLTGYNEQFF. CDR3 bases: TGTGCCAGCGGTCCACTGACGGGGTACAATGAGCAGTTCTTC.

J is TRBJ1-2 and V is TRBV25-1, with D possibly matching TRBD1 (6 bases). The CDR3 length is 13 residues. Germline lookup yields CDR1 MGHDK and CDR2 SYGVNS. V was clipped by 3 bases and J by 6 bases, with 11 bases between them. CDR3 amino acids: CASSDMGGHGYTF. CDR3 nucleotide sequence: TGTGCCAGCAGTGATATGGGGGGGCATGGCTACACCTTC.

This chain joins TRBV28 and TRBJ1-5; D is ambiguous. This CDR3 has 12 amino acids. V dropped 6 bases and J dropped 6 bases, with 9 bases sitting between them. In germline, CDR1 is MDHEN, CDR2 SYDVKM. CDR3 nucleotide sequence: TGTGCCAGCAGCCCAATCCCTCAGCCCCAGCATTTT. Its protein product is CASSPIPQPQHF.

The chain has TRBV30 and TRBJ2-1, with D uncertain. Trimming took off 5 bases at V and 9 bases at J, with 8 bases between the two ends. Germline values: CDR1 GTSNPN, CDR2 SVGIG (reference sequence). CDR3 size: 10 residues. The DNA for the CDR3 is TGTGCCTGGGGCTACCCTGAGCAGTTCTTC. Protein: CAWGYPEQFF.

This sequence joins TRBV6-1 and TRBJ1-3; D unresolved. This CDR3 comprises 15 residues. V lost 1 base and J 0 bases, leaving 7 bases between the germline ends. Germline V gives CDR1 MNHNS, CDR2 SASEGT. The CDR3 DNA reads TGTGCCAGCAGTGAAGGGTCAGGCTCTGGAAACACCATATATTTT. Translation gives CASSEGSGSGNTIYF.

V and J are TRBV24-1 and TRBJ2-2; TRBD2 matches 7 bases. The junction had 6 bases not matched to a gene; V was cut back by 7 bases and J by 2 bases. The CDR3 is 15 amino acids. Per the germline V gene, CDR1 is KGHDR and CDR2 is SFDVKD. In nucleotides, the CDR3 is TGTGCCACCAGCCACACTAGCGCTAACACCGGGGAGCTGTTTTTT. This sequence encodes CATSHTSANTGELFF.

The chain couples TRBV3-1 (or the pseudogene TRBV3-2) to TRBJ2-7, with TRBD2 as a possible D gene (5 bases). V was clipped by 4 bases and J by 11 bases, with 18 bases between them. This CDR3 region has 13 residues. Germline loops: CDR1 LGHDT, CDR2 YNNKEL (reference sequence). CDR3 protein: CASSPPERGPKYF. CDR3 in DNA: TGTGCCAGCAGCCCCCCTGAGAGAGGGCCTAAGTACTTC.

This chain links TRBV6-6 with TRBJ1-2, with a weak D call TRBD1 (5 bases). The CDR3 is 12 amino acids. Germline loops: CDR1 MNHNY, CDR2 SVGAGI (reference sequence). V shed 3 bases and J shed 8 bases, with 10 bases lying between them. DNA of the CDR3: TGTGCCAGCAGTTATTCCGAGGGGGGCTACACCTTC. Amino acid sequence: CASSYSEGGYTF.

This sequence joins TRBV7-3 and TRBJ1-2; perhaps TRBD1 as D (6 bases). V was cut by 1 base and J by 8 bases, with 14 bases left in between. Germline CDR1 and CDR2: SGHTA and FQGTGA. The CDR3 sequence is 14 residues long. CDR3 nucleotide sequence: TGTGCCAGCAGCTTAAACATACAGGGAGAAGGCTACACCTTC. Translation: CASSLNIQGEGYTF.

This clone was recorded a few times. The chain carries TRBV30 and TRBJ2-5, with 7 nucleotides matching TRBD2. Trimming removed 5 bases from V and 4 bases from J; junction bases left unmatched: 4. The germline CDR1 and CDR2 sequences are GTSNPN and SVGIG (reference sequence). The CDR3 is 12 residues long. The CDR3 DNA follows: TGTGCCTGGTCGGCTAGCGGAGAGACCCAGTACTTC. Translation: CAWSASGETQYF.

The chain combines TRBV2 with TRBJ2-2; 12 nucleotides line up with TRBD2. Germline assignment: CDR1 SNHLY and CDR2 FYNNEI. V was clipped by 6 bases and J by 7 bases; unmatched bases: 9. The CDR3 runs 16 residues. Here the CDR3 reads CASRVTSGGSRGELFF. Here the CDR3 DNA reads TGTGCCAGCAGAGTTACTAGCGGGGGGTCGCGCGGGGAGCTGTTTTTT.

The genes are TRBV6-2 or TRBV6-3 and TRBJ2-1, with unresolved D. The CDR3 runs to 11 residues. Looked up from germline, CDR1 is MNHEY and CDR2 is SVGEGT. The V end was cut by 5 bases, the J end by 8 bases, with 7 bases between. The CDR3 is CASSTLDEQFF. The CDR3 bases are TGTGCCAGCAGTACGCTTGATGAGCAGTTCTTC.

The chain recombines TRBV6-6 with TRBJ2-1; 14 bases agree with TRBD2. Germline CDR1 MNHNY, CDR2 SVGAGI (reference sequence). This CDR3 is 16 amino acids long. V trimming: 4 bases; J trimming: 8 bases; junction bases outside the gene matches: 7. CDR3 sequence reads: CASSSPGTSGSHEQFF. DNA of the CDR3: TGTGCCAGCAGTTCCCCCGGGACTAGCGGGAGCCATGAGCAGTTCTTC.

The chain recombines TRBV7-2 with TRBJ1-5; D gene ambiguous. The V end was cut by 4 bases, the J end by 6 bases, with 10 bases between. Germline V lookup: CDR1 SGHTA, CDR2 FQGNSA. The CDR3 spans 13 residues. CDR3 nucleotides: TGTGCCAGCAGCTCCGAACGGTTTCAGCCCCAGCATTTT. Residues: CASSSERFQPQHF.

V usage is TRBV13 and J usage is TRBJ2-3, with 13 bases that match TRBD2. J was trimmed by 0 bases and V by 4 bases; bases with no gene match: 4. There are 17 residues in the CDR3. CDR1 and CDR2 from the germline V gene are PRHDT and FYEKMQ (reference sequence). The CDR3: CASSSGLAGSSTDTQYF. CDR3 DNA sequence: TGTGCCAGCAGCTCGGGACTAGCGGGATCTAGCACAGATACGCAGTATTTT.

This chain's CDR3 is CASRDRGDTQYF. The CDR3 DNA follows: TGTGCCAGCAGGGACAGGGGAGATACGCAGTATTTT. The V gene is TRBV2, the J gene TRBJ2-3; 9 bases match TRBD1. Germline loops: CDR1 SNHLY, CDR2 FYNNEI. The CDR3 sequence is 12 residues long. The V segment lost 6 bases and the J segment 5 bases; nucleotides outside the gene matches: 0.

The chain uses TRBV11-1 and TRBJ2-1; 11 nucleotides match TRBD2. Losses at the gene ends were 5 bases for V and 7 bases for J; bases not matched to a gene: 10. Germline V gives CDR1 SGHAT, CDR2 FQDESV (reference sequence). The CDR3 is made up of 16 amino acids. CDR3 bases: TGTGCCAGCAGCGCTAGCGGGAGGAGGGTGTTGAATGAGCAGTTCTTC. This gives the protein CASSASGRRVLNEQFF.

This clone turned up a few times. The DNA of the CDR3 is TGTGCCGTGGGACAGACAGCTAATGAAAAACTGTTTTTT. This sequence encodes CAVGQTANEKLFF. J is TRBJ1-4 and V is TRBV7-3; 7 nucleotides line up with TRBD1. V dropped 11 bases and J dropped 3; count of bases not matched to a gene: 6. Germline V gives CDR1 SGHTA, CDR2 FQGTGA. CDR3 size: 13 residues.

The gene calls are TRBV10-3 and TRBJ2-1, with D possibly matching TRBD1 (6 bases). Trimming left V 4 bases short and J 5 bases short, with 12 bases between. CDR1 and CDR2 (germline): ENHRY, SYGVKD. The CDR3 covers 14 residues. The CDR3 DNA follows: TGTGCCATCAGTGCCATGGGGGCCAACAATGAGCAGTTCTTC. It codes for CAISAMGANNEQFF.

The V and J genes are TRBV14 and TRBJ2-3; TRBD1 aligns across 9 bases. V shed 9 bases and J 5 bases; nucleotides not matched to a gene: 9. The V gene's germline CDR1 is SGHDN and CDR2 FVKESK. The CDR3 runs to 14 residues. CDR3 coding DNA: TGTGCCAGTGGCCCCGGGACAGGGATAGATACGCAGTATTTT. The encoded protein is CASGPGTGIDTQYF.

V gene TRBV7-3 combines with J gene TRBJ1-1; D is possibly TRBD1 (5 bases). The CDR3 extends over 13 amino acids. The germline V gene encodes CDR1 SGHTA and CDR2 FQGTGA. V dropped 4 bases and J dropped 0 bases, with 6 bases sitting between them. CDR3 nucleotide sequence: TGTGCCAGCAGCTCGGACATGAACACTGAAGCTTTCTTT. Translation gives CASSSDMNTEAFF.

This chain connects TRBV7-2 to TRBJ1-6; D is uncertain. The V end lost 4 bases, the J end lost 6 bases, and 10 bases lay between the germline ends. Germline-derived CDR1 and CDR2 are SGHTA and FQGNSA. The CDR3 consists of 14 residues. The CDR3 spells CASSSGFVNSPLHF. Written as DNA, the CDR3 is TGTGCCAGCAGCTCGGGTTTTGTTAATTCACCCCTCCACTTT.

The chain has TRBV4-3 and TRBJ2-3; the D is unclear. Trimming took 0 bases from V and 2 from J, leaving 12 bases between them. CDR1 is LGHNA and CDR2 is YSLEER in the germline V gene. The CDR3 length is 16 residues. The CDR3 sequence: CASSQEPLGLTDTQYF. The CDR3, as DNA: TGCGCCAGCAGCCAAGAGCCCTTGGGCCTCACAGATACGCAGTATTTT.

The table lists this clone with a count of one. The identical CDR3 is also encoded by other nucleotide sequences in the sample. Here the CDR3 reads CASRDRDYGYTF. CDR3 bases: TGTGCCAGCAGGGACAGAGATTATGGCTACACCTTC. V gene TRBV2 combines with J gene TRBJ1-2, with D perhaps TRBD1 (6 bases). The CDR3 loop spans 12 amino acids. The germline V gene encodes CDR1 SNHLY and CDR2 FYNNEI. Trimming removed 6 bases from V and 5 bases from J, with 10 bases in between.